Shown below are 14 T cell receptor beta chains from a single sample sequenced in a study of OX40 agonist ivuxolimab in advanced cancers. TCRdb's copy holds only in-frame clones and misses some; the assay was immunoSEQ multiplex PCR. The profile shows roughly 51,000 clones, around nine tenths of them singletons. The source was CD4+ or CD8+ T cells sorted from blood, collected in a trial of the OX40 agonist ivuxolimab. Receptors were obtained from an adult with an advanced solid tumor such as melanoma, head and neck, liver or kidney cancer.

The CDR3 DNA reads as TGTGCCAGCAGTACACGATCCTACGAGCAGTACTTC. It is translated as CASSTRSYEQYF. V usage is TRBV6-1 and J usage is TRBJ2-7, with D unclear. The CDR3 extends over 12 amino acids. Germline V lookup: CDR1 MNHNS, CDR2 SASEGT. V shed 5 bases and J shed 1 base, with 6 bases lying between them.

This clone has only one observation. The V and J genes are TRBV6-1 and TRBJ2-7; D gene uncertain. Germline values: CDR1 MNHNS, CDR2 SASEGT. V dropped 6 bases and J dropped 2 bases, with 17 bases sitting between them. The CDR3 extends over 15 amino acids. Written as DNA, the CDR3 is TGTGCCAGCAGGTCCGCCACATCCACTCCCTACGAGCAGTACTTC. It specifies CASRSATSTPYEQYF.

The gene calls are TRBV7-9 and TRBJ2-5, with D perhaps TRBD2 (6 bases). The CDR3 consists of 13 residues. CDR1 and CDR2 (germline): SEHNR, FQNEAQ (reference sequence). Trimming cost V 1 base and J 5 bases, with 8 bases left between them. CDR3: CASSLVGRETQYF. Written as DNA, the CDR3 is TGTGCCAGCAGCTTAGTGGGGAGGGAGACCCAGTACTTC.

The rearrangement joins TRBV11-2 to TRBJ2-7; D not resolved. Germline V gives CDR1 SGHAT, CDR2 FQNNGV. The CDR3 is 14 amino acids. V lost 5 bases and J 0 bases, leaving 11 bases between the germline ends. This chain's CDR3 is CASSANLSSYEQYF. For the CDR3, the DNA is TGTGCCAGCAGCGCCAACTTGAGCTCCTACGAGCAGTACTTC. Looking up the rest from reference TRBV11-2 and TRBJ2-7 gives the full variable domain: EAGVAQSPRYKIIEKRQSVAFWCNPISGHATLYWYQQILGQGPKLLIQFQNNGVVDDSQLPKDRFSAERLKGVDSTLKIQPAKLEDSAVYLCASSANLSSYEQYFGPGTRLTVT.

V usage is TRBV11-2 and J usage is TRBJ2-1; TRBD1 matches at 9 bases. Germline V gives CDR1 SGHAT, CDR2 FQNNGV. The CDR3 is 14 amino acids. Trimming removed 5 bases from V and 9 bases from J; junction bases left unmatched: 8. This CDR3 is CASSTHRGRGEQFF. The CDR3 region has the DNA TGTGCCAGCAGCACCCACAGGGGGCGAGGTGAGCAGTTCTTC. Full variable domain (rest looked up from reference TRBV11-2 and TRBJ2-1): EAGVAQSPRYKIIEKRQSVAFWCNPISGHATLYWYQQILGQGPKLLIQFQNNGVVDDSQLPKDRFSAERLKGVDSTLKIQPAKLEDSAVYLCASSTHRGRGEQFFGPGTRLTVL.

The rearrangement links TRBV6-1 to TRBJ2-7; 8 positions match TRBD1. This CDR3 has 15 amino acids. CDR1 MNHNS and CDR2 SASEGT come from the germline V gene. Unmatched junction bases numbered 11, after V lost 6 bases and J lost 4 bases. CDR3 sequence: CASSAPGTGSYEQYF. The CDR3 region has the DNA TGTGCCAGCAGCGCCCCCGGGACAGGATCTTACGAGCAGTACTTC.

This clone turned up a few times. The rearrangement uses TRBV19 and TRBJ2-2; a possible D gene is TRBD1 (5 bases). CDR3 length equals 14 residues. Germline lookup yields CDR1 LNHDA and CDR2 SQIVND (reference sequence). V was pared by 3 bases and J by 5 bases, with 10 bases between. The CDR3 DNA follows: TGTGCCAGTAGTATTTTGGGGCGGACCGGGGAGCTGTTTTTT. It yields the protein CASSILGRTGELFF. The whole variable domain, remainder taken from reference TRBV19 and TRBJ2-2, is DGGITQSPKYLFRKEGQNVTLSCEQNLNHDAMYWYRQDPGQGLRLIYYSQIVNDFQKGDIAEGYSVSREKKESFPLTVTSAQKNPTAFYLCASSILGRTGELFFGEGSRLTVL.

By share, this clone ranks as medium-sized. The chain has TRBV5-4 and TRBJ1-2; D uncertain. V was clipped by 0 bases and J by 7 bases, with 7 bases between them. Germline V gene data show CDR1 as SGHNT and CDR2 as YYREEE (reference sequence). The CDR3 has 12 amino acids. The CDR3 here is CASSLDLAGYTF. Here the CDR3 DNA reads TGTGCCAGCAGCTTGGATTTAGCTGGCTACACCTTC.

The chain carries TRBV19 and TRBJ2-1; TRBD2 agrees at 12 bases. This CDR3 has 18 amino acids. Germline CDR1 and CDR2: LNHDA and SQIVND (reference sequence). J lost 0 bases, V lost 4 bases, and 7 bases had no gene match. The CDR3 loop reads CASSKGLAGLSSYNEQFF. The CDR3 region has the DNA TGTGCCAGTAGTAAGGGACTAGCGGGCCTAAGCTCCTACAATGAGCAGTTCTTC.

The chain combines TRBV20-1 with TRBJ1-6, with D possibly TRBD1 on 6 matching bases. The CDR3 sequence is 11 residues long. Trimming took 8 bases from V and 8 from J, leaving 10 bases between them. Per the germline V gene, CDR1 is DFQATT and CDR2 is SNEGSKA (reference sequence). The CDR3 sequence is CSTRQDSPLHF. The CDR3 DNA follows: TGCAGTACCCGACAGGATTCACCCCTCCACTTT.

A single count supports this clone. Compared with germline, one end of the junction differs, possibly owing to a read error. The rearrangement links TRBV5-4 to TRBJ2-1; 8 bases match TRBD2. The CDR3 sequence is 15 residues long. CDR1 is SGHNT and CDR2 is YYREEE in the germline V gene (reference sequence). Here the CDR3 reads CASSPPPGGVNGQFF. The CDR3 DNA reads TGTGCCAGCAGTCCCCCCCCGGGAGGGGTCAATGGGCAGTTCTTC.

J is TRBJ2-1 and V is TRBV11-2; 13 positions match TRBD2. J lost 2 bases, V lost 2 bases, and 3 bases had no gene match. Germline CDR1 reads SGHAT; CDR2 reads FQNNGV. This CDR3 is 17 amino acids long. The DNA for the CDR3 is TGTGCCAGCAGCTTACGACTAGCGGGAGGCCCCTACAATGAGCAGTTCTTC. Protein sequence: CASSLRLAGGPYNEQFF.

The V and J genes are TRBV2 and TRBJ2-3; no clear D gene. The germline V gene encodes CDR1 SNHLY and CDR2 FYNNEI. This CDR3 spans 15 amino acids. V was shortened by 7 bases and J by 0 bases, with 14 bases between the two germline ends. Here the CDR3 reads CASIFSTTSTDTQYF. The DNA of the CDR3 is TGTGCCAGCATATTTAGTACAACTAGCACAGATACGCAGTATTTT.

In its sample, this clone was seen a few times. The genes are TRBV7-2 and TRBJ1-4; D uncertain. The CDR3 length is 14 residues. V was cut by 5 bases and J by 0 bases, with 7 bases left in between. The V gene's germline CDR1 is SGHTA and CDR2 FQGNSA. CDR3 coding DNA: TGTGCCAGCAGCGAGACCTCAACTAATGAAAAACTGTTTTTT. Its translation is CASSETSTNEKLFF.